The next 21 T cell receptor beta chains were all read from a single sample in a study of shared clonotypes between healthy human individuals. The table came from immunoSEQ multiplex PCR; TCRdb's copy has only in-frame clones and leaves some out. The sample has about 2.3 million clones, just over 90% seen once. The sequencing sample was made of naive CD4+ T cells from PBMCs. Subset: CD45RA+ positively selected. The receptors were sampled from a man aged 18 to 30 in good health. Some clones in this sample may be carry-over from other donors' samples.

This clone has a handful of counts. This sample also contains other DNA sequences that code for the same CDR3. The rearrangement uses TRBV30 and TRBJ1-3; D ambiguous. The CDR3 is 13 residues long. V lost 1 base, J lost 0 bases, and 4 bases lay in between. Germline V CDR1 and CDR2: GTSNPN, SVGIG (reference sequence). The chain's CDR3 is CAWSGGSGNTIYF. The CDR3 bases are TGTGCCTGGAGTGGTGGCTCTGGAAACACCATATATTTT.

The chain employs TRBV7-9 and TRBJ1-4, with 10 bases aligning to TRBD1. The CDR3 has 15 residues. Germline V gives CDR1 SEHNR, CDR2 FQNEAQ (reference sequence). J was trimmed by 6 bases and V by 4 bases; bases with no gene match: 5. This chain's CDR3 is CASSSTGTGDEKLFF. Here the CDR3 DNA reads TGTGCCAGCAGCTCGACCGGGACAGGGGATGAAAAACTGTTTTTT.

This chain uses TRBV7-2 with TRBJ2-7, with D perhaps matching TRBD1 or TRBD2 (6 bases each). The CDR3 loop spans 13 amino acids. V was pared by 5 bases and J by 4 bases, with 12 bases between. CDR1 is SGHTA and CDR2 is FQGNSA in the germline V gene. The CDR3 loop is CASSVGGGYEQYF. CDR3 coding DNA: TGTGCCAGCAGCGTCGGGGGCGGGTACGAGCAGTACTTC.

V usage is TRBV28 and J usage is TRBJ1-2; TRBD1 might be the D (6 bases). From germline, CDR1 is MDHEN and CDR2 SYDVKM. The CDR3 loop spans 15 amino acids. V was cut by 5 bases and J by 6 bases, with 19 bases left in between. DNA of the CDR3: TGTGCCAGCAGTGTGAACAGGGTTGTAAGAGATGGCTACACCTTC. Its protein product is CASSVNRVVRDGYTF.

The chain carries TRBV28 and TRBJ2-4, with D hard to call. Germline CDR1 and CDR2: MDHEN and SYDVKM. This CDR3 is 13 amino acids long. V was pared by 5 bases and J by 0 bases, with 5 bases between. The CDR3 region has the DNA TGTGCCAGCAGTGACCCAGCCAAAAACATTCAGTACTTC. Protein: CASSDPAKNIQYF.

The DNA of the CDR3 is TGTGCCAGCAGTTTGGGGGGACAGGGAGAAAACATTCAGTACTTC. This gives the protein CASSLGGQGENIQYF. The chain recombines TRBV28 with TRBJ2-4; 9 nucleotides match TRBD1. After removal of 3 bases from V and 5 bases from J, the junction contained 5 bases not matched to a gene. Germline V lookup: CDR1 MDHEN, CDR2 SYDVKM. This CDR3 contains 15 residues.

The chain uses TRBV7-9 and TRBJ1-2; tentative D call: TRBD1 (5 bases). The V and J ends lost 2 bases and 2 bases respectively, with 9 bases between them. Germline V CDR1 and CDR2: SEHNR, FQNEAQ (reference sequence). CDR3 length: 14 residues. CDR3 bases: TGTGCCAGCAGCTTACCCACAGGAAACTATGGCTACACCTTC. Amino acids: CASSLPTGNYGYTF.

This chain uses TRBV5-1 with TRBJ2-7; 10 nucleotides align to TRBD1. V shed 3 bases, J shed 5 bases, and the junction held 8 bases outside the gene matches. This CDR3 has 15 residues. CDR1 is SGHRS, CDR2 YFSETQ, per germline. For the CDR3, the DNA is TGCGCCAGCAGCTCGCTAGGGACAGGGGAGGACGAGCAGTACTTC. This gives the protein CASSSLGTGEDEQYF.

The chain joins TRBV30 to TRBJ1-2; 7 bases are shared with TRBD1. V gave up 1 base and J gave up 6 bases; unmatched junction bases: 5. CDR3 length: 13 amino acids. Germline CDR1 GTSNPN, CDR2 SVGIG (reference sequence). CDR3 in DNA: TGTGCCTGGAGTGGGGGACAGAGGCATGGCTACACCTTC. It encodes CAWSGGQRHGYTF.

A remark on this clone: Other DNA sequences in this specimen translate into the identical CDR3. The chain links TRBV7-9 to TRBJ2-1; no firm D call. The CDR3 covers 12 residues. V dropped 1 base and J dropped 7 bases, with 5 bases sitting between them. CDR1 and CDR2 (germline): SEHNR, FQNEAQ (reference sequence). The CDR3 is CASSLERNEQFF. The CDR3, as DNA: TGTGCCAGCAGCTTAGAAAGGAATGAGCAGTTCTTC.

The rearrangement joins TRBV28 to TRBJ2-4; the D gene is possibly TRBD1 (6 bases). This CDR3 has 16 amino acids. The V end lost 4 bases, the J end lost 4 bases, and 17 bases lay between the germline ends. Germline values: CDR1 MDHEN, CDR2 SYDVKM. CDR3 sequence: CASSSTHQGNKNIQYF. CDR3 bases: TGTGCCAGCAGTTCCACGCATCAGGGGAATAAAAACATTCAGTACTTC.

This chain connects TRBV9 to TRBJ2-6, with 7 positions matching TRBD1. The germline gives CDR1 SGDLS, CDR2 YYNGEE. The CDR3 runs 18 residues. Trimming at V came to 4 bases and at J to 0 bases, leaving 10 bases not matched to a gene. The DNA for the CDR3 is TGTGCCAGCAGCAATAGGGGGCGCGGATCCTCTGGGGCCAACGTCCTGACTTTC. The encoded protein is CASSNRGRGSSGANVLTF.

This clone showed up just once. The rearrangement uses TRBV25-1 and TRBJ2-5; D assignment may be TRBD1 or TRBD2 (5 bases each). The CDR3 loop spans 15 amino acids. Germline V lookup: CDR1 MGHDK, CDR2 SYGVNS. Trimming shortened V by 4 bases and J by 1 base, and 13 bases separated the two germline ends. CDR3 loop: CASSVPGRIQETQYF. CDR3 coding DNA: TGTGCCAGCAGTGTGCCAGGGAGAATCCAAGAGACCCAGTACTTC. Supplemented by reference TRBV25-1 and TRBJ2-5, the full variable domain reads EADIYQTPRYLVIGTGKKITLECSQTMGHDKMYWYQQDPGMELHLIHYSYGVNSTEKGDLSSESTVSRIRTEHFPLTLESARPSHTSQYLCASSVPGRIQETQYFGPGTRLLVL.

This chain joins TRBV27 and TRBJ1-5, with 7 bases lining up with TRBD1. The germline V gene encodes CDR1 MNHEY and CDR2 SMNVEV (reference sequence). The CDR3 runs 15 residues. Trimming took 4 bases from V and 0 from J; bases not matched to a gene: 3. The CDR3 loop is CASSSRQGSNQPQHF. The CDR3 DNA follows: TGTGCCAGCAGTTCCAGACAGGGTAGCAATCAGCCCCAGCATTTT.

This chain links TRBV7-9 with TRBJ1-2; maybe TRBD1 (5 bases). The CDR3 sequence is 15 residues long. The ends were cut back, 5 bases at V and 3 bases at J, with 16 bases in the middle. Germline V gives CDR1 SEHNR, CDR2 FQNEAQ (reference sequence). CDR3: CASSPPRGGYYGYTF. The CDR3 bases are TGTGCCAGCAGCCCGCCGCGGGGGGGATACTATGGCTACACCTTC.

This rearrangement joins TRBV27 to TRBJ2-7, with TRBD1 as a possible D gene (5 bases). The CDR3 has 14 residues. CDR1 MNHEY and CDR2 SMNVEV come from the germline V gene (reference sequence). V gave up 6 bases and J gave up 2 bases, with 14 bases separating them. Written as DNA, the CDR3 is TGTGCCAGCAGCAAAAGGGGCCGGGCCTACGAGCAGTACTTC. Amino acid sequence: CASSKRGRAYEQYF.

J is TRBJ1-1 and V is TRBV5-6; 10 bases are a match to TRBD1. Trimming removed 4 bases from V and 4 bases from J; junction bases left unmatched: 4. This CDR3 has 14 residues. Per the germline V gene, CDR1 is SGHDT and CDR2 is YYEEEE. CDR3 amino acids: CASSQGQGSTEAFF. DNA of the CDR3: TGTGCCAGCAGCCAGGGACAGGGGAGCACTGAAGCTTTCTTT.

The CDR3 coding sequence is TGTGCCAGCGGTGAGAGGCTCTATGGCTACACCTTC. Residues: CASGERLYGYTF. The genes are TRBV27 and TRBJ1-2; D uncertain. This CDR3 has 12 residues. From germline, CDR1 is MNHEY and CDR2 SMNVEV (reference sequence). Trimming took off 8 bases at V and 4 bases at J, with 11 bases between the two ends.

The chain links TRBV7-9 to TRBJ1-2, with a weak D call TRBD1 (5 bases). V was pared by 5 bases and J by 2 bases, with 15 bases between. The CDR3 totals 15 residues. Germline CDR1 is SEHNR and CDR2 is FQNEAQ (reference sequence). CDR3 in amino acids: CASSPRATGNYGYTF. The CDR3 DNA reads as TGTGCCAGCAGCCCCCGGGCCACAGGAAACTATGGCTACACCTTC.

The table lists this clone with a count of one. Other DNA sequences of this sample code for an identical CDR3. CDR3 in DNA: TGCGCCAGCAGCTTCGGGGGGACAAGTTACAATGAGCAGTTCTTC. It yields the protein CASSFGGTSYNEQFF. The V call is TRBV5-1, the J call TRBJ2-1; perhaps TRBD2 as D (7 bases). Trimming removed 2 bases from V and 4 bases from J, with 13 bases in between. Per germline, CDR1 SGHRS and CDR2 YFSETQ. There are 15 residues in the CDR3.

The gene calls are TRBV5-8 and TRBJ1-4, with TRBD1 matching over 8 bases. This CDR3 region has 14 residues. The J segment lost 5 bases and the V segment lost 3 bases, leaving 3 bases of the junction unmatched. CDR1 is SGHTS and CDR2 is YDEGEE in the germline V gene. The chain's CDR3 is CASSSGQENEKLFF. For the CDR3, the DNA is TGTGCCAGCAGCTCGGGACAGGAAAATGAAAAACTGTTTTTT.